These 4 T cell receptor beta chains came from one sample sequenced in a study of cytomegalovirus exposure and HLA in healthy donors. This PCR relied on a set of 60 Vbeta primers and 13 Jbeta primers. This table comes from immunoSEQ multiplex PCR, and its TCRdb copy is limited to in-frame clones, with some not included. The sample contains about 87,000 clones, around 68% of which appear only once. The sequencing sample was made of PBMCs. The origin of the receptors is a man aged 25 to 40 in good health and CMV-seropositive.

This clone has a handful of counts. The V and J genes are TRBV15 and TRBJ2-6; D perhaps matches TRBD1 (6 bases). Germline V gene data show CDR1 as LNHNV and CDR2 as YYDKDF (reference sequence). The CDR3 is 16 amino acids. V was shortened by 4 bases and J by 0 bases, with 10 bases between the two germline ends. The CDR3 DNA reads TGTGCCACCAGCAAGGACAGTTCCTCTGGGGCCAACGTCCTGACTTTC. Encoded protein: CATSKDSSSGANVLTF.

The chain is built from TRBV5-4 and TRBJ1-1, with D maybe TRBD1 (6 bases). This CDR3 is 16 amino acids long. From germline, CDR1 is SGHNT and CDR2 YYREEE (reference sequence). Deletions cut 4 bases from V and 2 bases from J, with 18 bases between. The CDR3 spells CASSPRGDRSNTEAFF. CDR3 sequence (DNA): TGTGCCAGCAGCCCCAGGGGCGACAGGAGTAACACTGAAGCTTTCTTT.

The V gene is TRBV28, the J gene TRBJ2-6; TRBD2 matches at 8 bases. Germline V CDR1 and CDR2: MDHEN, SYDVKM. V shed 0 bases, J shed 0 bases, and the junction held 10 bases outside the gene matches. The CDR3 totals 20 residues. The chain's CDR3 is CASSLWGASGLRSGANVLTF. In nucleotides, the CDR3 is TGTGCCAGCAGTTTATGGGGGGCTAGCGGGTTACGCTCTGGGGCCAACGTCCTGACTTTC.

The rearrangement uses TRBV7-3 and TRBJ1-5; no clear D. V shed 0 bases and J shed 5 bases, with 5 bases lying between them. The CDR3 sequence is 13 residues long. CDR1 SGHTA and CDR2 FQGTGA come from the germline V gene. In DNA, the CDR3 is TGTGCCAGCAGCTTAACGTTAGATCAGCCCCAGCATTTT. It is translated as CASSLTLDQPQHF.